The following is a TCR beta chain sequence with its context. No antigen is known for it. This specimen belongs to a study of cytomegalovirus exposure and HLA in healthy donors. Study-level points and caveats: HLA allele associations emerged for about 16,000 TCR beta sequences in a later analysis, at 0.05 false discovery rate.

The PCR had 60 Vbeta and 13 Jbeta primers. Here immunoSEQ multiplex PCR was the method, and the copy in TCRdb shows in-frame clones only, minus some. This table has some 67,000 clones, less than 80% appearing once. The TCR was taken from a man aged 55 to 70 in good health and CMV-seropositive. The specimen was PBMCs.

CDR3 loop: CASSLASGGTGELFF. The CDR3 coding sequence is TGTGCCAGCAGCTTGGCAAGCGGAGGCACCGGGGAGCTGTTTTTT. V is TRBV7-9 and J is TRBJ2-2, with D possibly being TRBD2 (5 bases). Trimming took 3 bases from V and 4 from J, leaving 12 bases between them. This CDR3 is built from 15 residues. The germline V gene has CDR1 SEHNR and CDR2 FQNEAQ (reference sequence).